These 25 T cell receptor beta chains were all obtained from the same sample, sequenced in a study of T cell repertoires in cytomegalovirus infection. TCRdb analysed the reads with MiXCR anew, one entry per CDR3 protein. The sample includes hundreds of thousands of distinct CDR3 sequences, 20% to 25% of them seen just once. Material for sequencing was CD8+ T cells from PBMCs. These receptors came from a human donor in good health (CMV status not recorded). Some clones in this sample may be carry-over from other donors' samples.

This clonotype was seen more than once but under ten times. The chain has TRBV7-8 and TRBJ2-1; 7 positions match TRBD1. CDR3 length: 16 amino acids. The junction had 10 bases not matched to a gene; V was cut back by 5 bases and J by 3 bases. The germline V gene encodes CDR1 SGHVS and CDR2 FQNEAQ. This chain's CDR3 is CASSPSGQASYNEQFF. Here the CDR3 DNA reads TGTGCCAGCAGCCCCTCCGGACAGGCGAGCTACAATGAGCAGTTCTTC.

Concerning this clonotype: An end of the junction differs from the germline gene, which may be a read error. This chain connects TRBV5-5 to TRBJ2-2; 8 nucleotides line up with TRBD1. Germline CDR1 SGHKS, CDR2 YYEKEE (reference sequence). The CDR3 totals 15 residues. The CDR3 DNA is TGTGCCAGCAGCTTGTGGAGCAGGGGGCCCGGGGTGCTGTTTTTT. This sequence encodes CASSLWSRGPGVLFF.

This clonotype was detected only a few times. The rearrangement uses TRBV7-9 and TRBJ1-2; TRBD1 agrees at 9 bases. The V gene end was trimmed by 5 bases and the J gene end by 2 bases; junction bases not matched to a gene: 9. This CDR3 spans 16 amino acids. Germline CDR1 SEHNR, CDR2 FQNEAQ (reference sequence). CDR3 amino acids: CASSPGQGPPNYGYTF. The DNA for the CDR3 is TGTGCCAGCAGCCCAGGACAGGGGCCTCCGAACTATGGCTACACCTTC.

This clonotype came up a few times. The chain employs TRBV7-8 and TRBJ1-1; D remains unclear. The CDR3 spans 15 residues. Trimming left V 3 bases short and J 3 bases short, with 14 bases between. Looked up from germline, CDR1 is SGHVS and CDR2 is FQNEAQ. CDR3 in amino acids: CASSLHLELDTEAFF. The CDR3 DNA sequence: TGTGCCAGCAGCTTGCACCTAGAGCTGGACACTGAAGCTTTCTTT.

V gene TRBV10-3 combines with J gene TRBJ1-3, with 8 bases fitting TRBD1. This CDR3 spans 15 amino acids. The germline V gene encodes CDR1 ENHRY and CDR2 SYGVKD. J was trimmed by 0 bases and V by 9 bases; bases with no gene match: 7. CDR3 in amino acids: CAIADRANSGNTIYF. The DNA for the CDR3 is TGTGCCATTGCGGACAGGGCCAACTCTGGAAACACCATATATTTT.

This clonotype was recorded many times. This chain links TRBV7-6 with TRBJ2-1, with TRBD2 matching over 11 bases. Germline CDR1 SGHVS, CDR2 FNYEAQ. The CDR3 totals 19 residues. With 4 bases clipped from V and 0 bases from J, the junction kept 11 bases outside the gene matches. Written as DNA, the CDR3 is TGTGCCAGCAGCTGGGGGACTAGCGGCGGACCGGGCTCCTACAATGAGCAGTTCTTC. Amino acid sequence: CASSWGTSGGPGSYNEQFF.

Many counts were recorded for this clonotype. The chain has TRBV7-2 and TRBJ2-5; 7 positions agree with TRBD2. V shed 3 bases, J shed 6 bases, and the junction held 7 bases outside the gene matches. This CDR3 has 14 residues. The germline gives CDR1 SGHTA, CDR2 FQGNSA. DNA for the CDR3: TGTGCCAGCAGCTTTTCCGGGGGGATAAAGACCCAGTACTTC. It is translated as CASSFSGGIKTQYF.

This clonotype was seen ten or more times. The chain recombines TRBV7-3 with TRBJ1-2; 9 positions match TRBD1. Germline V gene data show CDR1 as SGHTA and CDR2 as FQGTGA. After removal of 4 bases from V and 3 bases from J, the junction contained 6 bases not matched to a gene. CDR3 size: 15 residues. The CDR3 bases are TGTGCCAGCAGCTACACAGGGGGCTCGGACTATGGCTACACCTTC. It translates to CASSYTGGSDYGYTF.

The chain combines TRBV4-1 with TRBJ2-7; a possible D gene is TRBD1 (5 bases). This CDR3 comprises 14 residues. V gave up 0 bases and J gave up 2 bases, with 8 bases separating them. The germline V gene has CDR1 MGHRA and CDR2 YSYEKL. The CDR3 DNA is TGCGCCAGCAGCCAAGAGCAGGGTACCTACGAGCAGTACTTC. It translates to CASSQEQGTYEQYF.

This clonotype was counted at least ten times. The CDR3: CASSLAGAAPEQYV. The CDR3 region has the DNA TGTGCCAGCAGCTTAGCTGGCGCGGCCCCCGAGCAGTACGTC. The chain employs TRBV7-2 and TRBJ2-7; D is ambiguous. The CDR3 runs to 14 residues. Deletions cut 0 bases from V and 6 bases from J, with 12 bases between. The V gene's germline CDR1 is SGHTA and CDR2 FQGNSA.

The chain combines TRBV6-5 with TRBJ1-1; tentatively, D is TRBD1 (5 bases). This CDR3 comprises 16 residues. V shed 6 bases and J shed 8 bases, with 25 bases lying between them. The germline CDR1 and CDR2 sequences are MNHEY and SVGAGI. The CDR3 region is CASSPGIGGGYKEAFF. The CDR3 coding sequence is TGTGCCAGCAGCCCAGGGATTGGGGGGGGTTACAAAGAAGCTTTCTTT.

The sample holds many counts of this clonotype. The chain couples TRBV7-9 to TRBJ2-3; a weak D match, TRBD1 (6 bases). The CDR3 is 14 residues long. The germline V and J ends were trimmed by 3 bases and 1 base, with 8 bases remaining between them. Per the germline V gene, CDR1 is SEHNR and CDR2 is FQNEAQ (reference sequence). The DNA of the CDR3 is TGTGCCAGCAGCTTTACAGGGCGCACAGATACGCAGTATTTT. It is translated as CASSFTGRTDTQYF.

This sequence joins TRBV27 and TRBJ1-2, with 9 bases fitting TRBD1. The CDR3 runs 17 residues. The V gene's germline CDR1 is MNHEY and CDR2 SMNVEV (reference sequence). Trimming removed 4 bases from V and 2 bases from J; junction bases left unmatched: 11. CDR3 protein: CASSYWPRQGENYGYTF. The CDR3 region has the DNA TGTGCCAGCAGTTATTGGCCAAGACAGGGGGAGAACTATGGCTACACCTTC.

The genes are TRBV29-1 and TRBJ2-7, with 8 nucleotides matching TRBD2. CDR3 length: 13 residues. CDR1 and CDR2 (germline): SQVTM, ANQGSEA. Germline trimming cut 7 bases from V and 0 bases from J; bases unmatched to any gene: 5. The CDR3 reads CSAGGQASYEQYF. The CDR3 nucleotides read TGCAGCGCGGGAGGGCAGGCCTCCTACGAGCAGTACTTC.

This clonotype was counted only a few times. The V and J genes are TRBV4-1 and TRBJ2-1, with 9 positions matching TRBD2. Germline V CDR1 and CDR2: MGHRA, YSYEKL. The CDR3 length is 17 residues. Trimming cost V 1 base and J 5 bases; bases outside gene matches: 9. The CDR3 spells CASSQVAGAVVNNEQFF. The DNA for the CDR3 is TGCGCCAGCAGCCAAGTAGCGGGGGCCGTCGTCAACAATGAGCAGTTCTTC.

The CDR3 region is CASSQQWDNTYEQHV. DNA of the CDR3: TGCGCCAGCAGCCAGCAGTGGGACAACACCTACGAGCAGCACGTC. The genes are TRBV4-1 and TRBJ2-7; D might be TRBD1 (6 bases). CDR1 and CDR2 from the germline V gene are MGHRA and YSYEKL. The CDR3 totals 15 residues.

This clonotype has just a few counts. The rearrangement links TRBV7-9 to TRBJ2-5, with D perhaps being TRBD1 or TRBD2 (5 bases each). V was shortened by 4 bases and J by 4 bases, with 16 bases between the two germline ends. Germline V gene data show CDR1 as SEHNR and CDR2 as FQNEAQ (reference sequence). This CDR3 is built from 15 residues. The CDR3 bases are TGTGCCAGCAGCTCAACGAAGCAGGGACGAGAGACCCAGTACTTC. Translating it yields CASSSTKQGRETQYF.

Notes on this clonotype: A much larger clone differs by one base, so this may be a read error. This chain links TRBV7-9 with TRBJ2-1; TRBD2 is a possible D gene (6 bases). Germline V CDR1 and CDR2: SEHNR, FQNEAQ (reference sequence). This CDR3 region has 15 residues. CDR3 DNA: TGTACCAGCAGCTTGGGCGGGGCTCTGAACAATGAGCAGTTCTTC. It yields the protein CTSSLGGALNNEQFF.

Worth noting for this clonotype: The junction departs from germline at one end; a sequencing error may be responsible. This chain connects TRBV5-4 to TRBJ2-1, with a tentative D call TRBD1 (6 bases). CDR1 and CDR2 from the germline V gene are SGHNT and YYREEE (reference sequence). The CDR3 totals 12 residues. The CDR3 loop reads CTSSPGVGEQFF. The CDR3 coding sequence is TGTACCAGCAGCCCAGGGGTAGGGGAGCAGTTCTTC.

This clonotype was seen only a few times. The gene calls are TRBV24-1 and TRBJ2-2, with 9 bases aligning to TRBD1. J was trimmed by 0 bases and V by 3 bases; bases with no gene match: 7. The CDR3 extends over 18 amino acids. The germline V gene encodes CDR1 KGHDR and CDR2 SFDVKD. In nucleotides, the CDR3 is TGTGCCACCAGTGATCCCTTGAGACAGGGGGCGAACACCGGGGAGCTGTTTTTT. This sequence encodes CATSDPLRQGANTGELFF.

The chain combines TRBV4-2 with TRBJ2-2; D gene ambiguous. Trimming shortened V by 4 bases and J by 4 bases, and 16 bases separated the two germline ends. Germline values: CDR1 LGHNA, CDR2 YNFKEQ. CDR3 length: 16 residues. CDR3 bases: TGTGCCAGCAGCCCAAGGGTCGGGTACCCCACCGGGGAGCTGTTTTTT. It codes for CASSPRVGYPTGELFF.

This clonotype was detected only a few times. This chain uses TRBV2 with TRBJ2-5, with 12 bases matching TRBD1. From germline, CDR1 is SNHLY and CDR2 FYNNEI. After removal of 8 bases from V and 5 bases from J, the junction contained 9 bases not matched to a gene. CDR3 size: 15 residues. The CDR3 region has the DNA TGTGCCAGCGGGGGGGACAGGGGGCTAGAGGAGACCCAGTACTTC. It codes for CASGGDRGLEETQYF.

This sequence joins TRBV29-1 and TRBJ1-2; 10 bases map to TRBD1. Germline CDR1 reads SQVTM; CDR2 reads ANQGSEA. Losses at the gene ends were 7 bases for V and 0 bases for J; bases not matched to a gene: 8. This CDR3 has 15 residues. CDR3 bases: TGCAGCGCCCCGGGACAGGGGACGGCTAACTATGGCTACACCTTC. Its translation is CSAPGQGTANYGYTF. The variable domain in full, with the rest retrieved from reference TRBV29-1 and TRBJ1-2, is SAVISQKPSRDICQRGTSLTIQCQVDSQVTMMFWYRQQPGQSLTLIATANQGSEATYESGFVIDKFPISRPNLTFSTLTVSNMSPEDSSIYLCSAPGQGTANYGYTFGSGTRLTVV.

The CDR3 is CASSQEPYEQYF. For the CDR3, the DNA is TGTGCCAGCAGCCAAGAGCCTTACGAGCAGTACTTC. This sequence joins TRBV4-2 and TRBJ2-7; D unclear. Trimming took 0 bases from V and 4 from J, leaving 4 bases between them. The CDR3 runs 12 residues. In germline, CDR1 is LGHNA, CDR2 YNFKEQ.

This rearrangement joins TRBV7-6 to TRBJ2-2; D is ambiguous. Germline CDR1 reads SGHVS; CDR2 reads FNYEAQ. CDR3 length: 14 residues. Trimming cost V 4 bases and J 7 bases, with 13 bases left between them. CDR3 protein: CASSYTVGDGELFF. The CDR3 coding sequence is TGTGCCAGCAGCTATACAGTGGGCGACGGGGAGCTGTTTTTT.